Listed here are 2 T cell receptor beta chains from one sample, sequenced in a study of B cell selection in AIRE deficiency. Sequenced by immunoSEQ multiplex PCR; TCRdb stores in-frame clones only, minus some. The profile covers 20,000 to 30,000 clones, with nearly 98% appearing a single time and about 0.19% taken by the ten largest. Conventional CD4 T cells were sorted as CD4+CD127+ cells. Material: conventional CD4+ T cells sorted from PBMCs. Source of these receptors: a human donor with AIRE deficiency.

In nucleotides, the CDR3 is TGTGCCAGCAGTTTACTACAGGGGATTCAGCCCCAGCATTTT. Translated, it gives CASSLLQGIQPQHF. The rearrangement joins TRBV28 to TRBJ1-5; 7 bases match TRBD1. Losses at the gene ends were 2 bases for V and 6 bases for J; bases not matched to a gene: 4. This CDR3 spans 14 amino acids. Per the germline V gene, CDR1 is MDHEN and CDR2 is SYDVKM.

The genes are TRBV19 and TRBJ2-1, with 14 bases matching TRBD2. The CDR3 runs 14 residues. The V gene end was trimmed by 8 bases and the J gene end by 8 bases; junction bases not matched to a gene: 5. Germline CDR1 and CDR2: LNHDA and SQIVND (reference sequence). The CDR3 sequence is CASRLAGGPYEQFF. CDR3 sequence (DNA): TGTGCCAGTCGACTAGCGGGAGGGCCGTATGAGCAGTTCTTC.